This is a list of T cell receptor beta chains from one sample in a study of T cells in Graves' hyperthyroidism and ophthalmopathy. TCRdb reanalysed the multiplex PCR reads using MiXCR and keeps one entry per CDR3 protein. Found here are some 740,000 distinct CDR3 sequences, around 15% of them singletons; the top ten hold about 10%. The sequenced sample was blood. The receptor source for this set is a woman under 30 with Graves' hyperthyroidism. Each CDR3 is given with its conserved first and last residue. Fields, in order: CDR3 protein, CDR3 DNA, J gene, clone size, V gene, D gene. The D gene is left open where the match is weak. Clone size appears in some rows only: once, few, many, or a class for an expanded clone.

CDR3 protein: CASSGYRGPLTDTQYF
CDR3 DNA: TGTGCCAGCAGTGGGTACAGGGGGCCTCTCACAGATACGCAGTATTTT
J gene: TRBJ2-3
clone size: -
V gene: TRBV6-1
D gene: TRBD1

CDR3 protein: CATKGEDSATSEQYF
CDR3 DNA: TGTGCCACCAAAGGGGAGGACAGTGCTACGAGTGAGCAGTACTTC
J gene: TRBJ2-7
clone size: many
V gene: TRBV2
D gene: -

CDR3 protein: CASSMDTTLRGSYNEQFF
CDR3 DNA: TGTGCCAGCAGTATGGACACTACGCTAAGAGGGTCCTACAATGAGCAGTTCTTC
J gene: TRBJ2-1
clone size: -
V gene: TRBV28
D gene: -

CDR3 protein: CASRGPASEADTQYF
CDR3 DNA: TGTGCCAGCAGGGGACCGGCCTCAGAGGCAGATACGCAGTATTTT
J gene: TRBJ2-3
clone size: many
V gene: TRBV28
D gene: -

CDR3 protein: CASSLARLLATPYNEQFF
CDR3 DNA: TGTGCCAGCAGCTTAGCCAGACTCTTAGCAACCCCTTACAATGAGCAGTTCTTC
J gene: TRBJ2-1
clone size: many
V gene: TRBV7-9
D gene: -

CDR3 protein: CASTSKPGGETQYF
CDR3 DNA: TGTGCCAGCACCTCTAAACCGGGAGGGGAGACCCAGTACTTC
J gene: TRBJ2-5
clone size: many
V gene: TRBV11-2
D gene: TRBD2

CDR3 protein: CSARDREDRANTEAFF
CDR3 DNA: TGCAGTGCTAGAGATCGGGAGGACAGGGCGAACACTGAAGCTTTCTTT
J gene: TRBJ1-1
clone size: few
V gene: TRBV20-1
D gene: TRBD1

CDR3 protein: CASNPKLETQYF
CDR3 DNA: TGTGCCAGCAATCCAAAACTCGAGACCCAGTACTTC
J gene: TRBJ2-5
clone size: many
V gene: TRBV6-1
D gene: -

CDR3 protein: CASRPRGGGALETQYF
CDR3 DNA: TGTGCCAGCAGACCGAGGGGGGGAGGGGCCCTTGAGACCCAGTACTTC
J gene: TRBJ2-5
clone size: many
V gene: TRBV12-3/TRBV12-4
D gene: -

CDR3 protein: CASQTGTGANEQFF
CDR3 DNA: TGTGCCAGCCAGACCGGGACAGGGGCGAATGAGCAGTTCTTC
J gene: TRBJ2-1
clone size: many
V gene: TRBV9
D gene: TRBD1

CDR3 protein: CASSAGQGPGTEAFF
CDR3 DNA: TGTGCCAGCAGCGCAGGACAGGGGCCGGGCACTGAAGCTTTCTTT
J gene: TRBJ1-1
clone size: few
V gene: TRBV9
D gene: TRBD1

CDR3 protein: CASSLVGKTGEQYF
CDR3 DNA: TGTGCCAGCAGCTTAGTTGGCAAAACGGGCGAGCAGTACTTC
J gene: TRBJ2-7
clone size: few
V gene: TRBV7-6
D gene: -

CDR3 protein: CASSLLARGTGDPYEQYF
CDR3 DNA: TGTGCCAGCAGCTTACTGGCACGGGGGACAGGGGACCCCTACGAGCAGTACTTC
J gene: TRBJ2-7
clone size: many
V gene: TRBV13
D gene: TRBD1

CDR3 protein: CASRGTGLWQPQHF
CDR3 DNA: TGTGCCAGCAGAGGTACAGGGTTGTGGCAGCCCCAGCATTTT
J gene: TRBJ1-5
clone size: many
V gene: TRBV6-1
D gene: -

CDR3 protein: CASSLLPGTHQPQHF
CDR3 DNA: TGCGCCAGCAGCTTGCTTCCAGGGACGCATCAGCCCCAGCATTTT
J gene: TRBJ1-5
clone size: -
V gene: TRBV5-1
D gene: -

CDR3 protein: CASSLVGSSGYNEQFF
CDR3 DNA: TGCGCCAGCAGCTTGGTGGGGTCTAGCGGATACAATGAGCAGTTCTTC
J gene: TRBJ2-1
clone size: many
V gene: TRBV5-1
D gene: TRBD2

CDR3 protein: CASSTADDPDTQYF
CDR3 DNA: TGCGCCAGCAGCACGGCAGATGACCCAGATACGCAGTATTTT
J gene: TRBJ2-3
clone size: many
V gene: TRBV10-1
D gene: -

CDR3 protein: CSAVGLAGVSLGYEQYF
CDR3 DNA: TGCAGTGCTGTGGGACTAGCGGGAGTGTCTCTAGGGTACGAGCAGTACTTC
J gene: TRBJ2-7
clone size: -
V gene: TRBV20-1
D gene: TRBD2

CDR3 protein: CASSGPWTVNTEAFF
CDR3 DNA: TGTGCCAGCAGCGGTCCCTGGACAGTCAACACTGAAGCTTTCTTT
J gene: TRBJ1-1
clone size: few
V gene: TRBV7-2
D gene: -

CDR3 protein: CASKTGQGSNQPQHF
CDR3 DNA: TGTGCCAGCAAAACAGGACAGGGGAGCAATCAGCCCCAGCATTTT
J gene: TRBJ1-5
clone size: -
V gene: TRBV2
D gene: TRBD1

CDR3 protein: CASSQFGSSYEQYF
CDR3 DNA: TGTGCCAGTAGTCAGTTCGGGTCCTCCTACGAGCAGTACTTC
J gene: TRBJ2-7
clone size: -
V gene: TRBV19
D gene: -

CDR3 protein: CSATTSGSRYEQYF
CDR3 DNA: TGCAGTGCGACAACTAGCGGGAGTCGTTACGAGCAGTACTTC
J gene: TRBJ2-7
clone size: many
V gene: TRBV20-1
D gene: TRBD2

CDR3 protein: CSALGSRETQYF
CDR3 DNA: TGCAGTGCCTTAGGGAGTCGAGAGACCCAGTACTTC
J gene: TRBJ2-5
clone size: few
V gene: TRBV20-1
D gene: -

CDR3 protein: CASSQRELAEQFF
CDR3 DNA: TGTGCCAGCAGCCAGCGGGAGCTAGCGGAGCAGTTCTTC
J gene: TRBJ2-1
clone size: many
V gene: TRBV3-1
D gene: TRBD2

CDR3 protein: CAISESAWVGQYF
CDR3 DNA: TGTGCCATCAGTGAGTCGGCATGGGTAGGGCAGTACTTC
J gene: TRBJ2-7
clone size: few
V gene: TRBV10-3
D gene: -

CDR3 protein: CASSPRAYEQYF
CDR3 DNA: TGTGCCAGCAGTCCCCGTGCCTACGAGCAGTACTTC
J gene: TRBJ2-7
clone size: many
V gene: TRBV28
D gene: -

CDR3 protein: CASSPDRDRYTEAFF
CDR3 DNA: TGTGCCAGTAGTCCGGACCGGGACCGATACACTGAAGCTTTCTTT
J gene: TRBJ1-1
clone size: -
V gene: TRBV19
D gene: -

CDR3 protein: CASIPWGKGFENTEAFF
CDR3 DNA: TGTGCCAGTATTCCTTGGGGAAAGGGTTTCGAGAACACTGAAGCTTTCTTT
J gene: TRBJ1-1
clone size: -
V gene: TRBV19
D gene: -

CDR3 protein: CASSLVSVNGETQYF
CDR3 DNA: TGTGCCAGCAGCTTAGTTTCAGTGAACGGAGAGACCCAGTACTTC
J gene: TRBJ2-5
clone size: few
V gene: TRBV7-9
D gene: -

CDR3 protein: CASSFIGELFF
CDR3 DNA: TGTGCCAGCAGTTTTATCGGGGAGCTGTTTTTT
J gene: TRBJ2-2
clone size: few
V gene: TRBV28
D gene: -

CDR3 protein: CASSPAGGNEQFF
CDR3 DNA: TGTGCCAGCAGCCCCGCGGGGGGCAATGAGCAGTTCTTC
J gene: TRBJ2-1
clone size: many
V gene: TRBV11-3
D gene: TRBD2

CDR3 protein: CASSLSRAGMNTEAFF
CDR3 DNA: TGTGCCAGCAGTTTATCGAGGGCAGGGATGAACACTGAAGCTTTCTTT
J gene: TRBJ1-1
clone size: many
V gene: TRBV27
D gene: -

CDR3 protein: CVSSQEGYRTYNEQFF
CDR3 DNA: TGCGTCAGCAGCCAAGAAGGATATAGGACCTACAATGAGCAGTTCTTC
J gene: TRBJ2-1
clone size: -
V gene: TRBV4-1
D gene: -

CDR3 protein: CAWSVQGAYTQYF
CDR3 DNA: TGTGCCTGGAGTGTCCAGGGGGCTTATACGCAGTATTTT
J gene: TRBJ2-3
clone size: few
V gene: TRBV30
D gene: TRBD1

CDR3 protein: CASSQPPGLAISYNEQFF
CDR3 DNA: TGTGCCAGCAGCCAACCCCCGGGACTAGCGATTTCCTACAATGAGCAGTTCTTC
J gene: TRBJ2-1
clone size: -
V gene: TRBV7-9
D gene: TRBD2

CDR3 protein: CASSLGAIQGAWQDTQYF
CDR3 DNA: TGTGCCAGCAGCTTAGGTGCCATACAGGGGGCTTGGCAAGATACGCAGTATTTT
J gene: TRBJ2-3
clone size: many
V gene: TRBV11-2
D gene: TRBD1

CDR3 protein: CASNILLAGTSYNEQFF
CDR3 DNA: TGTGCCAGCAATATACTCTTAGCGGGAACCTCCTACAATGAGCAGTTCTTC
J gene: TRBJ2-1
clone size: few
V gene: TRBV12-3/TRBV12-4
D gene: TRBD2